What follows describes a single TCR beta chain. The antigen it recognizes is unknown. Nothing much larger sits one base from this clone, and base qualities are not available. Library preparation employed the immunoSEQ multiplex PCR assay. The table comes from immuneACCESS by way of TCRdb, which keeps in-frame sequences with V and J called. Part of the clones is missing from these tables; in studies checked, under half for an unresolved V gene and the rest for unknown reasons. The sample yields 10,000 or so clones; about 86% were counted once. The top ten constitute over 2% of the sample. Repertoires were sampled repeatedly over the course of chemoradiotherapy, so clonal expansion could be followed in the tumor microenvironment. The sample comes from a study of chemoradiotherapy in HPV16-positive cancers (dated by TCRdb to 2022 to 2024). Background for the entire study: Candidate HPV-specific T-cell clones and common TCR motifs were defined by functional T-cell assays performed on cells from a couple of HPV16-positive patients. The study asked whether T-cell immunity against the HPV oncoproteins E6 and E7 changes during chemoradiotherapy and whether it affects survival. Next, the candidate HPV-specific TCRs and motifs were followed in TCR repertoires from fewer than 100 patients with HPV-related cancers.

V is shortened by 2 bases, J by 2 bases, and the region joining them spans 7 bases. From its cysteine to its phenylalanine, the CDR3 spans 13 amino acids. Left in the record is the CDR3 DNA by itself, 39 bases read in frame from the first base. CDR1 and CDR2, per the germline V gene, are SQVTM and ANQGSEA. Study-wide findings and limitations: The survival association was reported for HPV16-positive patients, and the functional definition of HPV-specific T cells was derived from only a couple of HPV16-positive patients. In HPV16-positive patients, expansion of HPV-responsive T cells during chemoradiotherapy was associated with improved recurrence-free survival. Expansion of candidate HPV-specific clones and E7-related TCR motifs was observed in the tumor microenvironment during treatment, whereas no such expansion was observed for non-HPV-specific T cells.

The origin of this receptor is a human donor with HPV-associated anogenital cancer. Sequencing used blood, obtained from a patient who underwent chemoradiotherapy. Recombination joined TRBV29-1 with TRBJ2-1; the D segment cannot be called with confidence. The DNA sequence follows: TGCAGCGTTGAACTACTGACCTACAATGAGCAGTTCTTC. It specifies CSVELLTYNEQFF.